A single sample gave rise to the 28 T cell receptor beta chains below, sequenced in a study of cytomegalovirus exposure and HLA in healthy donors. Primers: 60 Vbeta forward and 13 Jbeta reverse. Data came from immunoSEQ multiplex PCR; TCRdb stores just in-frame clones and leaves some out. The table lists about 110,000 clones, around 79% of them singletons. Sequencing was carried out using PBMCs. Receptors were obtained from a man aged 55 to 69 in good health and CMV-seronegative.

The chain has TRBV7-2 and TRBJ1-3, with D perhaps matching TRBD1 (6 bases). V lost 1 base to trimming and J lost 2 bases, with 9 bases between them. The CDR3 consists of 15 residues. From germline, CDR1 is SGHTA and CDR2 FQGNSA. CDR3 residues: CASSLVAGAGNTIYF. The CDR3 DNA reads as TGTGCCAGCAGCTTAGTTGCAGGGGCTGGAAACACCATATATTTT.

The chain uses TRBV4-1 and TRBJ1-2; 9 bases map to TRBD1. This CDR3 comprises 14 residues. CDR1 is MGHRA, CDR2 YSYEKL, per germline. V was pared by 3 bases and J by 8 bases, with 7 bases of the junction left unmatched. The CDR3 region has the DNA TGCGCCAGCAGCCAGGGAGACAGGGGGATCGGCTACACCTTC. Amino acids: CASSQGDRGIGYTF.

CDR3 region: CASSLYRTPEETQYF. CDR3 in DNA: TGTGCCAGCAGCTTATATAGGACTCCTGAAGAGACCCAGTACTTC. The genes are TRBV7-2 and TRBJ2-5; TRBD2 is a possible D gene (5 bases). This CDR3 has 15 residues. CDR1 SGHTA and CDR2 FQGNSA come from the germline V gene. Trimming cost V 2 bases and J 3 bases, with 13 bases left between them.

This clone was seen once. The chain uses TRBV5-8 and TRBJ2-1; D might be TRBD2 (5 bases). The CDR3 totals 15 residues. CDR1 SGHTS and CDR2 YDEGEE come from the germline V gene. Trimming removed 5 bases at V and 0 bases at J, with 12 bases between. The CDR3 DNA sequence: TGTGCCAGCAGTGTAGGACTGAACTCCTACAATGAGCAGTTCTTC. Amino acid sequence: CASSVGLNSYNEQFF.

V and J are TRBV9 and TRBJ1-2; the D gene is possibly TRBD1 (6 bases). This CDR3 comprises 16 residues. Germline V lookup: CDR1 SGDLS, CDR2 YYNGEE. Between the trimmed V and J ends, which lost 3 bases and 3 bases, there was a span of 18 bases. CDR3 DNA sequence: TGTGCCAGCAGCGGTAGGGGGGGCGATGGCTACTATGGCTACACCTTC. Amino acids: CASSGRGGDGYYGYTF.

The chain links TRBV7-9 to TRBJ1-1; no reliable D call. V was pared by 3 bases and J by 7 bases, with 12 bases between. This CDR3 has 13 amino acids. Germline V gene sequence: CDR1 SEHNR, CDR2 FQNEAQ (reference sequence). DNA for the CDR3: TGTGCCAGCAGCTTGGACTTAGGCCTTGAAGCTTTCTTT. Translating gives CASSLDLGLEAFF. The whole variable domain, remainder taken from reference TRBV7-9 and TRBJ1-1, is DTGVSQNPRHKITKRGQNVTFRCDPISEHNRLYWYRQTLGQGPEFLTYFQNEAQLEKSRLLSDRFSAERPKGSFSTLEIQRTEQGDSAMYLCASSLDLGLEAFFGQGTRLTVV.

The chain uses TRBV6-1 and TRBJ2-1; TRBD2 is a possible D gene (7 bases). CDR1 is MNHNS and CDR2 is SASEGT in the germline V gene. The CDR3 loop spans 15 amino acids. Trimming took off 6 bases at V and 4 bases at J, with 16 bases between the two ends. CDR3 coding DNA: TGTGCCAGCAGAAGGGGGACTACGAATTACAATGAGCAGTTCTTC. It encodes CASRRGTTNYNEQFF.

This clone occurred a few times. The chain uses TRBV11-2 and TRBJ1-2, with a possible D match to TRBD1 (6 bases). Germline CDR1 reads SGHAT; CDR2 reads FQNNGV. The CDR3 is made up of 15 amino acids. Trimming cost V 2 bases and J 3 bases, with 13 bases left between them. The CDR3 DNA is TGTGCCAGCAGCTTATTGCGGGGGGCGGACTATGGCTACACCTTC. This gives the protein CASSLLRGADYGYTF.

This chain links TRBV28 with TRBJ2-5, with TRBD1 matching over 8 bases. The length of the CDR3 is 15 residues. Germline V gives CDR1 MDHEN, CDR2 SYDVKM. V gave up 6 bases and J gave up 4 bases; unmatched junction bases: 10. The CDR3 sequence is CASRPADRDGETQYF. CDR3 nucleotides: TGTGCCAGCAGACCAGCGGACAGGGACGGAGAGACCCAGTACTTC.

V usage is TRBV28 and J usage is TRBJ1-6, with no clear D. This CDR3 comprises 13 residues. The germline V gene has CDR1 MDHEN and CDR2 SYDVKM. V lost 5 bases and J lost 13, with 15 bases in between. Written as DNA, the CDR3 is TGTGCCAGCAGTCTTGAAACGGTCAGGCCCCTCCACTTT. Its translation: CASSLETVRPLHF.

The chain uses TRBV19 and TRBJ2-3; TRBD1 agrees at 10 bases. In germline, CDR1 is LNHDA, CDR2 SQIVND (reference sequence). This CDR3 is built from 18 residues. V shed 4 bases and J 5 bases; nucleotides not matched to a gene: 15. CDR3 DNA: TGTGCCAGTAGTAGTACGCCGGGACAGGGGTCAGGGCGAGATACGCAGTATTTT. Protein: CASSSTPGQGSGRDTQYF.

The chain has TRBV19 and TRBJ2-3; D perhaps matches TRBD2 (5 bases). Germline V CDR1 and CDR2: LNHDA, SQIVND (reference sequence). Trimming cost V 3 bases and J 3 bases, with 16 bases left between them. This CDR3 has 16 residues. The CDR3 DNA follows: TGTGCCAGTAGTATCCGGCGCCCTGAGGGAACAGATACGCAGTATTTT. Protein product: CASSIRRPEGTDTQYF.

The chain joins TRBV5-1 to TRBJ1-3; 7 bases are shared with TRBD1. Germline V gene data show CDR1 as SGHRS and CDR2 as YFSETQ. This CDR3 spans 15 amino acids. With 0 bases clipped from V and 5 bases from J, the junction kept 5 bases outside the gene matches. Here the CDR3 reads CASSLGDSPRNTIYF. As DNA, the CDR3 is TGCGCCAGCAGCTTGGGGGACAGTCCTAGAAACACCATATATTTT.

This clone came up a few times. V is TRBV7-2 and J is TRBJ2-6; 8 bases are a match to TRBD1. The ends lost 4 bases at V and 2 bases at J; junction bases unmatched: 1. Germline V gives CDR1 SGHTA, CDR2 FQGNSA. There are 15 residues in the CDR3. CDR3 amino acids: CASSSGGAGANVLTF. CDR3 DNA sequence: TGTGCCAGCAGCTCAGGGGGCGCTGGGGCCAACGTCCTGACTTTC.

This chain joins TRBV7-3 and TRBJ2-1; 8 positions agree with TRBD2. The CDR3 sequence is 16 residues long. The V gene end was trimmed by 3 bases and the J gene end by 6 bases; junction bases not matched to a gene: 10. Germline V gene data show CDR1 as SGHTA and CDR2 as FQGTGA. The CDR3: CASSFRRGGPANEQFF. CDR3 bases: TGTGCCAGCAGCTTCCGCCGCGGGGGGCCGGCCAATGAGCAGTTCTTC.

This chain joins TRBV19 and TRBJ2-5; 10 bases fit TRBD2. CDR1 and CDR2 from the germline V gene are LNHDA and SQIVND (reference sequence). After removal of 3 bases from V and 5 bases from J, the junction contained 6 bases not matched to a gene. The CDR3 contains 15 residues. This CDR3 reads CASSIPLAGTETQYF. The CDR3 DNA follows: TGTGCCAGTAGTATTCCACTAGCGGGAACGGAGACCCAGTACTTC. The entire variable domain, with the rest obtained from reference TRBV19 and TRBJ2-5, is as follows: DGGITQSPKYLFRKEGQNVTLSCEQNLNHDAMYWYRQDPGQGLRLIYYSQIVNDFQKGDIAEGYSVSREKKESFPLTVTSAQKNPTAFYLCASSIPLAGTETQYFGPGTRLLVL.

This sequence joins TRBV5-1 and TRBJ2-5; TRBD1 matches 9 bases. V dropped 0 bases and J dropped 5; count of bases not matched to a gene: 5. The V gene's germline CDR1 is SGHRS and CDR2 YFSETQ. The CDR3 consists of 15 residues. For the CDR3, the DNA is TGCGCCAGCAGCTTGGACAGGGGGCGCTTGGAGACCCAGTACTTC. This sequence encodes CASSLDRGRLETQYF.

This clone has just a few counts. The chain is built from TRBV9 and TRBJ1-5; D is perhaps TRBD1 (5 bases). Trimming pared 3 bases from V and 4 bases from J, leaving 8 bases between. The CDR3 covers 13 residues. From germline, CDR1 is SGDLS and CDR2 YYNGEE. The CDR3 reads CASSATDNQPQHF. The DNA of the CDR3 is TGTGCCAGCAGCGCGACAGATAATCAGCCCCAGCATTTT. Using reference TRBV9 and TRBJ1-5 for the parts outside the CDR3, the full variable domain is DSGVTQTPKHLITATGQRVTLRCSPRSGDLSVYWYQQSLDQGLQFLIQYYNGEERAKGNILERFSAQQFPDLHSELNLSSLELGDSALYFCASSATDNQPQHFGDGTRLSIL.

This clone was counted between two and nine times. J is TRBJ2-1 and V is TRBV5-4, with 9 bases fitting TRBD1. This CDR3 spans 16 amino acids. The germline CDR1 and CDR2 sequences are SGHNT and YYREEE (reference sequence). With V trimmed by 5 bases and J by 6 bases, 12 bases remained unmatched. CDR3 residues: CASSFSGTGIFNEQFF. For the CDR3, the DNA is TGTGCCAGCAGTTTCTCCGGGACAGGGATTTTCAATGAGCAGTTCTTC.

The chain combines TRBV5-8 with TRBJ1-2, with unresolved D. The CDR3 length is 15 residues. Germline CDR1 reads SGHTS; CDR2 reads YDEGEE. Trimming removed 2 bases from V and 7 bases from J, with 18 bases in between. CDR3 DNA: TGTGCCAGCAGCTTACTCATGTCGGCAGGACTTGGCTACACCTTC. Protein: CASSLLMSAGLGYTF.

The V call is TRBV5-3, the J call TRBJ1-4, with D tentatively TRBD1 (5 bases). TRBV5-3 is sorted into the ORF group, with uncertain function. The ends were cut back, 1 base at V and 0 bases at J, with 19 bases in the middle. This CDR3 spans 19 amino acids. The CDR3 sequence is CARSLNDCGALATNEKLFF. CDR3 nucleotides: TGTGCCAGAAGCTTGAATGATTGCGGGGCACTAGCAACTAATGAAAAACTGTTTTTT.

The V gene is TRBV5-1, the J gene TRBJ2-3, with D hard to call. The CDR3 runs 14 residues. The V and J ends lost 5 bases and 2 bases respectively, with 12 bases between them. Germline CDR1 reads SGHRS; CDR2 reads YFSETQ. The CDR3 DNA reads as TGCGCCAGCAGAGTCAGAGACTTCACAGATACGCAGTATTTT. This translates into CASRVRDFTDTQYF.

The CDR3 sequence is CASSLRLAGGTDTQYF. The CDR3 nucleotides are TGTGCCAGCAGCCTCCGACTAGCGGGGGGCACAGATACGCAGTATTTT. This chain connects TRBV13 to TRBJ2-3; 12 bases fit TRBD2. CDR1 is PRHDT and CDR2 is FYEKMQ in the germline V gene (reference sequence). V lost 5 bases and J lost 1; bases outside the gene matches: 4. The CDR3 loop spans 16 amino acids.

V is TRBV7-2 and J is TRBJ2-1, with a weak D call TRBD1 (6 bases). The V end lost 5 bases, the J end lost 3 bases, and 14 bases lay between the germline ends. The CDR3 has 15 amino acids. Looked up from germline, CDR1 is SGHTA and CDR2 is FQGNSA. CDR3 in amino acids: CASSDQGFSYNEQFF. In DNA form, the CDR3 reads TGTGCCAGCAGCGACCAGGGGTTTAGCTACAATGAGCAGTTCTTC.

The gene calls are TRBV29-1 and TRBJ1-1; D is uncertain. CDR3 length equals 11 residues. CDR1 and CDR2 (germline): SQVTM, ANQGSEA. The V and J ends lost 7 bases and 5 bases respectively, with 11 bases between them. The CDR3 protein is CSAGEVTEAFF. Here the CDR3 DNA reads TGCAGCGCCGGGGAGGTGACTGAAGCTTTCTTT.

V gene TRBV5-5 combines with J gene TRBJ1-3; D is uncertain. The CDR3 is made up of 16 amino acids. V dropped 3 bases and J dropped 8 bases, with 21 bases sitting between them. Germline V gene sequence: CDR1 SGHKS, CDR2 YYEKEE (reference sequence). CDR3 region: CASSSSGGQVVHTIYF. The CDR3, as DNA: TGTGCCAGCAGCTCATCCGGCGGGCAGGTGGTACACACCATATATTTT.

This chain joins TRBV5-1 and TRBJ1-4, with TRBD1 matching 7 bases. Germline-derived CDR1 and CDR2 are SGHRS and YFSETQ. Trimming at V came to 0 bases and at J to 6 bases, leaving 11 bases not matched to a gene. The CDR3 loop spans 17 amino acids. CDR3 protein: CASSLGQGVDGDEKLFF. The CDR3 nucleotides read TGCGCCAGCAGCTTGGGGCAGGGGGTGGACGGAGATGAAAAACTGTTTTTT.

This clone was recorded a few times. The CDR3 loop reads CASSQTRGAGGSYNEQFF. DNA for the CDR3: TGTGCCAGCAGCCAGACCCGCGGGGCGGGGGGGTCCTACAATGAGCAGTTCTTC. This sequence joins TRBV4-2 and TRBJ2-1, with 9 bases aligning to TRBD2. The V gene's germline CDR1 is LGHNA and CDR2 YNFKEQ. With V trimmed by 3 bases and J by 1 base, 10 bases remained unmatched. This CDR3 contains 18 residues.